The 20 T cell receptor beta chains below all came from one sample that was sequenced in a study of blood T cell repertoires in COVID-19. Profiling relied on immunoSEQ multiplex PCR, and the TCRdb table lists in-frame clones only, not all of them. Among roughly 72,000 clones listed, more than 75% were seen once. Sample: peripheral blood. The receptors derive from a human donor in a cohort sampled during active COVID-19.

This clone was seen a handful of times. The chain joins TRBV2 to TRBJ1-2; 7 bases are a match to TRBD1. CDR3 length: 15 amino acids. Germline CDR1 is SNHLY and CDR2 is FYNNEI. The V and J ends lost 5 bases and 4 bases, in that order; junction bases with no gene match: 10. The chain's CDR3 is CASSSLEQGPYGYTF. The DNA for the CDR3 is TGTGCCAGCAGTAGTCTGGAACAGGGGCCCTATGGCTACACCTTC.

This clone was detected once. The CDR3 coding sequence is TGTGCCAGCAGCCAAGATCTTGCGGGAGGGCATAGGTGGCAGTTCTTC. It codes for CASSQDLAGGHRWQFF. This chain links TRBV4-2 with TRBJ2-1; 9 positions match TRBD2. The CDR3 covers 16 residues. V was clipped by 0 bases and J by 12 bases; unmatched bases: 12. In germline, CDR1 is LGHNA, CDR2 YNFKEQ.

This clone was detected only once. The gene calls are TRBV7-9 and TRBJ1-1, with a possible D match to TRBD1 (6 bases). Germline lookup yields CDR1 SEHNR and CDR2 FQNEAQ (reference sequence). The CDR3 length is 15 residues. V was pared by 1 base and J by 4 bases, with 13 bases between. CDR3 sequence: CASSLGLGARTEAFF. CDR3 DNA sequence: TGTGCCAGCAGCTTAGGTCTGGGGGCGCGCACTGAAGCTTTCTTT. The full variable domain, rest sourced from reference TRBV7-9 and TRBJ1-1, is DTGVSQNPRHKITKRGQNVTFRCDPISEHNRLYWYRQTLGQGPEFLTYFQNEAQLEKSRLLSDRFSAERPKGSFSTLEIQRTEQGDSAMYLCASSLGLGARTEAFFGQGTRLTVV.

This rearrangement joins TRBV6-5 to TRBJ1-1; 7 nucleotides agree with TRBD1. CDR1 is MNHEY, CDR2 SVGAGI, per germline. CDR3 size: 13 residues. V lost 8 bases, J lost 1 base, and 4 bases stayed unmatched. The CDR3 loop is CASLGQKNTEAFF. The CDR3 DNA follows: TGTGCCAGCCTGGGACAGAAGAACACTGAAGCTTTCTTT.

V is TRBV3-1 (or the pseudogene TRBV3-2) and J is TRBJ2-3; 12 bases map to TRBD2. The CDR3 runs 17 residues. The germline gives CDR1 LGHDT, CDR2 YNNKEL (reference sequence). With 6 bases clipped from V and 4 bases from J, the junction kept 11 bases outside the gene matches. CDR3 nucleotide sequence: TGTGCCAGCAGGAACTCCCTAGCGGGGGGGTTTGCAGATACGCAGTATTTT. Encoded protein: CASRNSLAGGFADTQYF.

This chain links TRBV9 with TRBJ1-1; a possible D gene is TRBD1 (6 bases). Germline V CDR1 and CDR2: SGDLS, YYNGEE. Trimming took 0 bases from V and 2 from J, leaving 8 bases between them. The CDR3 covers 14 residues. The CDR3 protein is CASSVVDSNTEAFF. DNA of the CDR3: TGTGCCAGCAGCGTAGTGGACAGTAACACTGAAGCTTTCTTT.

The chain employs TRBV29-1 and TRBJ1-1, with D tentatively TRBD1 (5 bases). Looked up from germline, CDR1 is SQVTM and CDR2 is ANQGSEA. CDR3 length: 14 residues. V lost 5 bases and J lost 5, with 18 bases in between. The CDR3 nucleotides read TGCAGCGTTTCCGGGGGTGCTCGTCGGACTGAAGCTTTCTTT. Amino acids: CSVSGGARRTEAFF.

On this clone: Sequence at one end of the junction differs from germline and may be a read error. CDR3 residues: CASSRQASVESQYF. In nucleotides, the CDR3 is TGTGCCAGCAGCCGCCAAGCCTCGGTGGAGAGCCAGTACTTC. The chain carries TRBV9 and TRBJ2-5; D remains unclear. Germline V gene sequence: CDR1 SGDLS, CDR2 YYNGEE. CDR3 length: 14 residues.

V is TRBV18 and J is TRBJ1-5; 8 nucleotides align to TRBD1. From germline, CDR1 is KGHSH and CDR2 LQKENI. This CDR3 contains 16 residues. Unmatched junction bases numbered 8, after V lost 2 bases and J lost 5 bases. The CDR3 loop reads CASSPRQGKFYQPQHF. CDR3 in DNA: TGTGCCAGCTCACCAAGACAGGGGAAATTTTATCAGCCCCAGCATTTT.

The V call is TRBV11-3, the J call TRBJ1-3; the match to TRBD1 covers 8 bases. The CDR3 extends over 14 amino acids. V was pared by 5 bases and J by 1 base, with 1 base of the junction left unmatched. Germline V lookup: CDR1 SGHNT, CDR2 YENEEA. CDR3 nucleotide sequence: TGTGCCAGCAGCCGGACAGGGTCTGGAAACACCATATATTTT. Its protein product is CASSRTGSGNTIYF.

The chain recombines TRBV19 with TRBJ2-1; 9 nucleotides match TRBD1. CDR3 size: 16 residues. CDR1 LNHDA and CDR2 SQIVND come from the germline V gene (reference sequence). J lost 5 bases, V lost 4 bases, and 9 bases had no gene match. CDR3 residues: CASSTSTGQGNNEQFF. The CDR3 region has the DNA TGTGCCAGTAGTACTTCAACGGGACAGGGAAACAATGAGCAGTTCTTC.

The chain employs TRBV4-1 and TRBJ2-3; tentatively, D is TRBD1 (6 bases). The germline gives CDR1 MGHRA, CDR2 YSYEKL. The CDR3 consists of 14 residues. V gave up 2 bases and J gave up 4 bases, with 10 bases separating them. In DNA, the CDR3 is TGCGCCAGCAGCCAAATCCCAGGGGCAGATACGCAGTATTTT. Translated, it gives CASSQIPGADTQYF.

This chain uses TRBV11-2 with TRBJ2-7, with TRBD1 as a possible D gene (6 bases). The V and J ends lost 4 bases and 7 bases respectively, with 17 bases between them. The germline gives CDR1 SGHAT, CDR2 FQNNGV. There are 14 residues in the CDR3. In DNA form, the CDR3 reads TGTGCCAGCAGCTCTTGGGACACTTCTGGGGAGCAGTACTTC. It specifies CASSSWDTSGEQYF.

The rearrangement joins TRBV28 to TRBJ2-3; the D gene is possibly TRBD2 (6 bases). This CDR3 has 14 amino acids. CDR1 MDHEN and CDR2 SYDVKM come from the germline V gene. The CDR3 nucleotides are TGTGCTACCAAAGGAGGGTGGGGCACAGATACGCAGTATTTT. This sequence encodes CATKGGWGTDTQYF. Filled out from reference TRBV28 and TRBJ2-3, the complete variable domain reads DVKVTQSSRYLVKRTGEKVFLECVQDMDHENMFWYRQDPGLGLRLIYFSYDVKMKEKGDIPEGYSVSREKKERFSLILESASTNQTSMYLCATKGGWGTDTQYFGPGTRLTVL.

CDR3 sequence reads: CASSETGRSGVYEQYF. The CDR3 DNA reads TGTGCCAGCAGCGAGACCGGTCGTTCAGGGGTCTACGAGCAGTACTTC. The chain is built from TRBV9 and TRBJ2-7; possible D gene TRBD1, 6 bases. The CDR3 is made up of 16 amino acids. V lost 3 bases to trimming and J lost 3 bases, with 19 bases between them. Germline CDR1 reads SGDLS; CDR2 reads YYNGEE.

The chain has TRBV7-6 and TRBJ2-5; 13 bases map to TRBD2. The V segment lost 4 bases and the J segment 0 bases; nucleotides outside the gene matches: 8. Germline CDR1 reads SGHVS; CDR2 reads FNYEAQ. The CDR3 has 18 residues. The CDR3 protein is CASSSGLAGELYQETQYF. In nucleotides, the CDR3 is TGTGCCAGCAGCTCAGGACTAGCGGGGGAACTGTACCAAGAGACCCAGTACTTC. Supplemented by reference TRBV7-6 and TRBJ2-5, the full variable domain reads GAGVSQSPRYKVTKRGQDVALRCDPISGHVSLYWYRQALGQGPEFLTYFNYEAQQDKSGLPNDRFSAERPEGSISTLTIQRTEQRDSAMYRCASSSGLAGELYQETQYFGPGTRLLVL.

V and J are TRBV3-1 (or the pseudogene TRBV3-2) and TRBJ2-7; a weak D match, TRBD1 (5 bases). V was trimmed by 3 bases and J by 6 bases, leaving 9 bases between them. The CDR3 is 12 residues long. CDR1 is LGHDT, CDR2 YNNKEL, per germline (reference sequence). CDR3 DNA sequence: TGTGCCAGCAGCCAGGGAAGGGGCGAGCAGTACTTC. It encodes CASSQGRGEQYF.

The chain joins TRBV5-6 to TRBJ2-7, with 10 bases that match TRBD2. The CDR3 loop spans 15 amino acids. Germline trimming cut 0 bases from V and 6 bases from J; bases unmatched to any gene: 6. From germline, CDR1 is SGHDT and CDR2 YYEEEE. The CDR3 nucleotides are TGTGCCAGCAGCTTGGTTGAGCGGGGGGGCTTCGAGCAGTACTTC. It translates to CASSLVERGGFEQYF.

This chain connects TRBV7-2 to TRBJ1-1; 10 positions match TRBD1. CDR1 is SGHTA and CDR2 is FQGNSA in the germline V gene. The CDR3 is made up of 13 amino acids. Trimming took 7 bases from V and 10 from J; bases not matched to a gene: 9. CDR3 in amino acids: CASTATGGWGAFF. The CDR3 bases are TGTGCCAGCACCGCGACAGGGGGCTGGGGAGCTTTCTTT.

The gene calls are TRBV2 and TRBJ2-6; 7 bases align to TRBD1. The CDR3 contains 17 residues. With V trimmed by 6 bases and J by 0 bases, 8 bases remained unmatched. CDR1 SNHLY and CDR2 FYNNEI come from the germline V gene. In DNA form, the CDR3 reads TGTGCCAGCAGATCGGGACAGAAAACCTCTGGGGCCAACGTCCTGACTTTC. It specifies CASRSGQKTSGANVLTF.